A single sample gave rise to the 24 T cell receptor beta chains below, sequenced in a study of T cell repertoires in cytomegalovirus infection. TCRdb re-derived calls from the reads in MiXCR, one entry per CDR3 protein. Among nearly 450,000 distinct CDR3 sequences listed, approximately 30% were seen once. Sequenced sample: PBMCs. The receptors derive from a human donor in good health (CMV status not recorded). Some clones in this sample may be carry-over from other donors' samples.

A word on this clonotype: A much larger clonotype is one base distant, so this may be a read error. In this CDR3 the conserved last residue, phenylalanine or tryptophan, is missing, so a read error is likely. This CDR3 is CASSPWTGDTEAFL. DNA of the CDR3: TGTGCCAGCAGTCCCTGGACAGGGGACACTGAAGCTTTCTTG. V is TRBV12-3 or TRBV12-4 and J is TRBJ1-1; 9 bases are a match to TRBD1. V shed 5 bases and J 3 bases; nucleotides not matched to a gene: 4. The CDR3 runs to 14 residues.

Comment on this clonotype: The CDR3 does not close with the conserved phenylalanine or tryptophan, likely indicating a read error. It is unclear where the CDR3 begins or ends on the DNA, so no DNA is shown, and the CDR3 is as TCRdb lists it. The chain couples TRBV7-2 to TRBJ2-1. The CDR3 spans 15 residues, counting both ends. In germline, CDR1 is SGHTA, CDR2 FQGNSA. The CDR3 spells CASSLTPTSYNEQLL.

Concerning this clonotype: The junction does not match germline at one end; this may be a read error. This chain connects TRBV12-3 or TRBV12-4 to TRBJ1-5; 7 nucleotides agree with TRBD1. The CDR3 has 13 residues. The CDR3 nucleotides read TGTGACAGCAGGGGACAGTCTGATCAGCCCCAGCATTTT. Translation gives CDSRGQSDQPQHF.

The chain joins TRBV6-2 or TRBV6-3 to TRBJ2-7, with D maybe TRBD2 (5 bases). CDR3 size: 17 residues. V dropped 0 bases and J dropped 4 bases, with 19 bases sitting between them. Germline assignment: CDR1 MNHEY and CDR2 SVGEGT. CDR3 sequence reads: CASSYSNRQEATYEQYF. As DNA, the CDR3 is TGTGCCAGCAGTTACTCGAACCGGCAGGAGGCTACTTACGAGCAGTACTTC.

The chain links TRBV5-1 to TRBJ2-7; D is ambiguous. Germline V gene sequence: CDR1 SGHRS, CDR2 YFSETQ. The CDR3 loop spans 14 amino acids. The V end was cut by 0 bases, the J end by 3 bases, with 10 bases between. The DNA for the CDR3 is TGCGCCAGCAGCTTGGCTGGTCAGGACTACGAGCAGTACTTC. Translated, it gives CASSLAGQDYEQYF.

This sequence joins TRBV6-6 and TRBJ2-1; the D gene could be TRBD1 or TRBD2 (6 bases each). Germline assignment: CDR1 MNHNY and CDR2 SVGAGI (reference sequence). Between the trimmed V and J ends, which lost 1 base and 9 bases, there was a span of 22 bases. CDR3 length: 17 amino acids. The CDR3 here is CASSYLEGTRSGSEQFF. CDR3 sequence (DNA): TGTGCCAGCAGTTACTTGGAGGGGACAAGGTCGGGGAGTGAGCAGTTCTTC.

This clonotype showed up many times. In DNA form, the CDR3 reads TGTGCCAGCAGTTTGGCGGGGGGGCCGGGAGTGAATACGCAGTATTTT. This codes for CASSLAGGPGVNTQYF. The gene calls are TRBV28 and TRBJ2-3; 9 bases fit TRBD2. After removal of 3 bases from V and 7 bases from J, the junction contained 11 bases not matched to a gene. Per germline, CDR1 MDHEN and CDR2 SYDVKM. The CDR3 has 16 amino acids.

The chain is built from TRBV2 and TRBJ2-5, with a possible D match to TRBD2 (6 bases). The CDR3 covers 14 residues. Trimming shortened V by 1 base and J by 2 bases, and 8 bases separated the two germline ends. Germline CDR1 SNHLY, CDR2 FYNNEI. CDR3 protein: CASSEGRGQETQYF. The CDR3 DNA sequence: TGTGCCAGCAGTGAAGGGCGGGGACAAGAGACCCAGTACTTC.

Only one count was recorded for this clonotype. The chain carries TRBV18 and TRBJ1-4; D is undetermined. CDR1 and CDR2 from the germline V gene are KGHSH and LQKENI. This CDR3 spans 14 amino acids. The V end was cut by 6 bases, the J end by 0 bases, with 8 bases between. This CDR3 reads CASSRRPTNEKLFF. Written as DNA, the CDR3 is TGTGCCAGCTCCCGGAGACCAACTAATGAAAAACTGTTTTTT. Full variable domain (outside the CDR3, taken from reference TRBV18 and TRBJ1-4): NAGVMQNPRHLVRRRGQEARLRCSPMKGHSHVYWYRQLPEEGLKFMVYLQKENIIDESGMPKERFSAEFPKEGPSILRIQQVVRGDSAAYFCASSRRPTNEKLFFGSGTQLSVL.

This clonotype was picked up a small number of times. The rearrangement uses TRBV6-2 or TRBV6-3 and TRBJ2-7; TRBD1 agrees at 7 bases. Germline loops: CDR1 MNHEY, CDR2 SVGEGT. The CDR3 covers 13 residues. Germline trimming cut 4 bases from V and 3 bases from J; bases unmatched to any gene: 3. The CDR3 region is CASSFGTDYEQYF. For the CDR3, the DNA is TGTGCCAGCAGTTTTGGGACAGACTACGAGCAGTACTTC.

This clonotype was seen more than once but under ten times. This sequence joins TRBV7-9 and TRBJ2-1; the D call may be TRBD1 or TRBD2 (5 bases each). Germline-derived CDR1 and CDR2 are SEHNR and FQNEAQ (reference sequence). V lost 5 bases to trimming and J lost 6 bases, with 11 bases between them. CDR3 length equals 13 residues. CDR3 bases: TGTGCCAGCAGCCGAGGGGCAGGCAATGAGCAGTTCTTC. Residues: CASSRGAGNEQFF.

The chain employs TRBV11-2 and TRBJ2-2; TRBD2 might be the D (5 bases). The CDR3 has 15 amino acids. Germline loops: CDR1 SGHAT, CDR2 FQNNGV. Deletions cut 9 bases from V and 4 bases from J, with 18 bases between. For the CDR3, the DNA is TGTGCCAGTCTTCTGGGAGCGTCGAGCACCGGGGAGCTGTTTTTT. Translation: CASLLGASSTGELFF. The full variable domain, in which reference TRBV11-2 and TRBJ2-2 provide the parts outside the CDR3, is EAGVAQSPRYKIIEKRQSVAFWCNPISGHATLYWYQQILGQGPKLLIQFQNNGVVDDSQLPKDRFSAERLKGVDSTLKIQPAKLEDSAVYLCASLLGASSTGELFFGEGSRLTVL.

This chain connects TRBV6-1 to TRBJ1-2; 11 bases match TRBD1. Germline V gene sequence: CDR1 MNHNS, CDR2 SASEGT. Trimming took 2 bases from V and 4 from J; bases not matched to a gene: 3. The CDR3 is 15 amino acids. The CDR3 here is CASSERTGGPYGYTF. DNA of the CDR3: TGTGCCAGCAGTGAAAGGACAGGGGGCCCCTATGGCTACACCTTC.

On this clonotype: A much larger clone differs from this one at a single base, so this may be a read error. The chain links TRBV7-6 to TRBJ1-1; D is unresolved. Germline V gene data show CDR1 as SGHVS and CDR2 as FNYEAQ. This CDR3 is 14 amino acids long. The CDR3 protein is CVSSTWRENTEAFF. DNA of the CDR3: TGTGTCAGCAGCACTTGGAGGGAGAACACTGAAGCTTTCTTT.

This clonotype was counted ten times or more. The rearrangement joins TRBV7-6 to TRBJ1-5; D is unresolved. Trimming shortened V by 2 bases and J by 6 bases, and 11 bases separated the two germline ends. Germline assignment: CDR1 SGHVS and CDR2 FNYEAQ. The length of the CDR3 is 14 residues. In DNA, the CDR3 is TGTGCCAGCAGCTTAAGTGGGTTGAGTCAGCCCCAGCATTTT. This translates into CASSLSGLSQPQHF.

This clonotype came up many times. The CDR3 here is CASSSDAYQETQYF. DNA of the CDR3: TGTGCCAGCAGCTCAGACGCATACCAAGAGACCCAGTACTTC. The chain is built from TRBV7-2 and TRBJ2-5; D not certain. Germline V gives CDR1 SGHTA, CDR2 FQGNSA. The ends were cut back, 4 bases at V and 0 bases at J, with 9 bases in the middle. The CDR3 runs 14 residues.

The rearrangement uses TRBV5-5 and TRBJ1-2; perhaps TRBD1 as D (6 bases). CDR3 length: 15 amino acids. The V end was cut by 4 bases, the J end by 6 bases, with 19 bases between. In germline, CDR1 is SGHKS, CDR2 YYEKEE (reference sequence). The DNA of the CDR3 is TGTGCCAGCAGCCCTAGCTTTACAGGGTCCCATGGCTACACCTTC. It specifies CASSPSFTGSHGYTF.

This clonotype was picked up a small number of times. The V and J genes are TRBV12-3 or TRBV12-4 and TRBJ1-6; D unclear. With 5 bases removed from V and 5 bases from J, the gap between germline ends came to 13 bases. CDR3 length equals 15 residues. CDR3 nucleotides: TGTGCCAGCAGTCGAAAATCGGGGAATAATTCACCCCTCCACTTT. The encoded protein is CASSRKSGNNSPLHF.

At least ten counts were recorded for this clonotype. The rearrangement joins TRBV6-1 to TRBJ1-5; 9 bases are a match to TRBD1. Germline V lookup: CDR1 MNHNS, CDR2 SASEGT. The ends lost 7 bases at V and 6 bases at J; junction bases unmatched: 10. This CDR3 is built from 15 residues. As DNA, the CDR3 is TGTGCCAGCACTCCTGGACAGGGGAATTTTCAGCCCCAGCATTTT. This gives the protein CASTPGQGNFQPQHF.

Notes on this clonotype: A much larger clone sits a single nucleotide away, making a read error possible. The chain recombines TRBV7-9 with TRBJ2-6; no clear D. The CDR3 is 16 residues long. CDR1 is SEHNR, CDR2 FQNEAQ, per germline (reference sequence). With 5 bases removed from V and 0 bases from J, the gap between germline ends came to 11 bases. CDR3 protein: CASSDRQLSGANVLTF. The CDR3 coding sequence is TGTGCCAGCAGCGATAGACAACTCTCTGGGGCCAACGTCCTGACTTTC.

This clonotype was counted only a few times. The DNA is omitted, as the CDR3 cannot be located on it reliably, and the CDR3 follows TCRdb's listing. This sequence joins TRBV24-1 and TRBJ1-5. Germline CDR1 is KGHDR and CDR2 is SFDVKD. The CDR3 sequence runs 12 residues, both termini included. The CDR3 here is CATSVPGQPQHF.

Turning to this clonotype: The conserved phenylalanine or tryptophan normally closing the CDR3 is absent here, so this likely arose from a read error. This chain links TRBV24-1 with TRBJ2-5; D is perhaps TRBD2 (6 bases). V shed 4 bases and J shed 5 bases, with 13 bases lying between them. CDR1 KGHDR and CDR2 SFDVKD come from the germline V gene. The CDR3 sequence is 14 residues long. The CDR3 DNA reads as TGTGCCACCAGTGAACCGGGACTCGCGGAGACCCAGTACTTA. Protein: CATSEPGLAETQYL.

The CDR3 here is CASSLSDGGNSPLHF. The CDR3 DNA reads TGTGCCAGCAGCTTATCGGACGGAGGGAATTCACCCCTCCACTTT. The genes are TRBV11-2 and TRBJ1-6; D call uncertain. The CDR3 is made up of 15 amino acids. Germline V gene sequence: CDR1 SGHAT, CDR2 FQNNGV. Trimming stripped 2 bases from V and 7 bases from J, with 12 bases between.

This clonotype has just a few counts. V and J are TRBV7-6 and TRBJ2-5, with D possibly called TRBD1 or TRBD2 (5 bases each). Germline V gene data show CDR1 as SGHVS and CDR2 as FNYEAQ. The CDR3 is 14 residues long. V lost 8 bases and J 5 bases, leaving 18 bases between the germline ends. The CDR3 coding sequence is TGTGCCAGCGGGAATGTGGGGGAAGCGGAGACCCAGTACTTC. This gives the protein CASGNVGEAETQYF.